This is a list of T cell receptor beta chains from one sample in a study of T cell changes during pregnancy in multiple sclerosis. Sequencing was performed with immunoSEQ multiplex PCR; in TCRdb, only in-frame clones are kept and a portion is missing. The table lists about 54,000 clones, more than 90% of them singletons. The sequences come from peripheral blood, collected after pregnancy. These receptors all come from a female donor in good health, enrolled as a control in a pregnancy study. The CDR3 runs from the conserved cysteine through the conserved F or W. The order of the fields is clone size, V gene, J gene, D gene, CDR3 DNA, CDR3 protein. The D gene is left open where the match is weak. Clone size appears in some rows only: once, few, many, or a class for an expanded clone.

.,TRBV6-5,TRBJ1-6,.,TGTGCCAGCAGTTCTCGAGAAAATTCACCCCTCCACTTT,CASSSRENSPLHF
.,TRBV14,TRBJ2-2,TRBD2,TGTGCCAGCAGCCAAGGACTCATAGCGGGGGGTACCACCGGGGAGCTGTTTTTT,CASSQGLIAGGTTGELFF
.,TRBV2,TRBJ1-1,.,TGTGCCAGCAGTGAAGCCGGGAGGGGGATGAACACTGAAGCTTTCTTT,CASSEAGRGMNTEAFF
.,TRBV4-1,TRBJ2-1,TRBD1,TGCGCCAGCAGCCGGGACCCCGGGACCAACTACAGGGGGCAGTTCTTC,CASSRDPGTNYRGQFF
.,TRBV11-2,TRBJ1-1,.,TGTGCCAGCAGCGCCGGCGGGGTCGGGAGGAGAGCTTTCTTT,CASSAGGVGRRAFF
.,TRBV19,TRBJ1-5,TRBD1,TGTGCCAGTAGTATAGGCGGAGGGGGCGGGCGTCAGCCCCAGCATTTT,CASSIGGGGGRQPQHF
.,TRBV9,TRBJ2-5,TRBD2,TGTGCCAGCAGCGCCTCGGGGACTAGCGGGAGCGGGGAGACCCAGTACTTC,CASSASGTSGSGETQYF
.,TRBV6-1,TRBJ2-3,.,TGTGCCAGCATATCGGGCACAGATACGCAGTATTTT,CASISGTDTQYF
.,TRBV19,TRBJ2-1,.,TGTGCCAGTAGTAGCCAGTACAATGAGCAGTTCTTC,CASSSQYNEQFF
.,TRBV5-1,TRBJ2-3,.,TGCGCCAGCAGCTTGTCGGGTGTAAGCACAGATACGCAGTATTTT,CASSLSGVSTDTQYF
.,TRBV6-5,TRBJ2-3,.,TGTGCCAGCAGTTACGGTATTAGCGAAACAGATACGCAGTATTTT,CASSYGISETDTQYF
.,TRBV2,TRBJ2-7,.,TGTGCCAGCAGTGATGGCGTAGGAGAACCCTACGAGCAGTACTTC,CASSDGVGEPYEQYF
once,TRBV27,TRBJ2-2,TRBD2,TGTGCCAGCAGTATAGCGGGAGGGTACACCGGGGAGCTGTTTTTT,CASSIAGGYTGELFF
.,TRBV7-2,TRBJ1-1,.,TGTGCCAGCAGCTTAGCAAGGCAGGGATGGACTGAAGCTTTCTTT,CASSLARQGWTEAFF
.,TRBV19,TRBJ2-3,TRBD1,TGTGCCAGTAGTATAGCCCTAGACAGGGCAGATACGCAGTATTTT,CASSIALDRADTQYF
.,TRBV20-1,TRBJ1-1,TRBD1,TGCAGTGCCCGGACAGGGGCAAAGCTTCTCTTT,CSARTGAKLLF
.,TRBV19,TRBJ1-2,.,TGTGCCAGTAGCGAAGTTTGGGGCGGACACTATGGCTACACCTTC,CASSEVWGGHYGYTF
.,TRBV19,TRBJ1-2,.,TGTGCCAGTAGCTCCTCGCGCCAGGGCAACTATGGCTACACCTTC,CASSSSRQGNYGYTF
.,TRBV28,TRBJ2-5,TRBD1,TGTGCCAGCAGGATAGGGACAGGGGGTAAAGAGACCCAGTACTTC,CASRIGTGGKETQYF
once,TRBV28,TRBJ1-2,TRBD1,TGTGCCAGCAGTGACCCCCTCGGGACAGGCCGCTATGGCTACACCTTC,CASSDPLGTGRYGYTF
.,TRBV19,TRBJ1-4,.,TGTGCCAGTATCTGGCAACCCGAGGGAAAACTGTTTTTT,CASIWQPEGKLFF
.,TRBV5-1,TRBJ1-1,.,TGCGCCAGCAGCTTGGCCGGGAAGAACACTGAAGCTTTCTTT,CASSLAGKNTEAFF
.,TRBV18,TRBJ2-5,TRBD1,TGTGCCAGCTCACCAGCTCAGGGGGAAGAGGAGACCCAGTACTTC,CASSPAQGEEETQYF
.,TRBV5-1,TRBJ2-6,.,TGCGCCAGCAGCTTGGACAGAATGGCCGGGGCCAACGTCCTGACTTTC,CASSLDRMAGANVLTF
.,TRBV18,TRBJ2-5,TRBD2,TGTGCCAGCTCACCCCTAGCGGGGGGAAGCCAAGAGACCCAGTACTTC,CASSPLAGGSQETQYF
medium-sized,TRBV4-3,TRBJ1-2,.,TGCGCCAGCAGCCAAGAGTCTTCAGGGTACTATGGCTACACCTTC,CASSQESSGYYGYTF
once,TRBV7-2,TRBJ2-1,.,TGTGCCAGCAGCGCCGGGGTGTCTCTCTACAATGAGCAGTTCTTC,CASSAGVSLYNEQFF
.,TRBV28,TRBJ1-1,.,TGTGCCAGCAGCTGGAGGGGCACTGAAGCTTTCTTT,CASSWRGTEAFF
.,TRBV4-3,TRBJ2-3,.,TGCGCCAGCAGCCAACGGGCGTCTAGGGGGACGGATACGCAGTATTTT,CASSQRASRGTDTQYF
.,TRBV28,TRBJ1-6,.,TGTGCCATACAGACAGATATATATAATTCACCCCTCCACTTT,CAIQTDIYNSPLHF
.,TRBV5-6,TRBJ1-3,.,TGTGCCAGCAGCTTTAGAATTACTGGAAACACCATATATTTT,CASSFRITGNTIYF
.,TRBV7-2,TRBJ1-2,TRBD1,TGTGCCAGCAGCCCGGGACAGGGGGTGACCTATGGCTACACCTTC,CASSPGQGVTYGYTF
.,TRBV12-5,TRBJ2-4,.,TGTGCTAGTGGTCCCGATGCGGGGAACATTCAGTACTTC,CASGPDAGNIQYF
.,TRBV7-8,TRBJ1-1,.,TGTGCCAGCAGCCGCCAAGGCGGGGTTGGGGTCACTGAAGCTTTCTTT,CASSRQGGVGVTEAFF
.,TRBV5-1,TRBJ1-2,.,TGCGCCAGCAGCTTGACTGATTATGGCTACACCTTC,CASSLTDYGYTF
.,TRBV7-2,TRBJ2-1,TRBD2,TGTGCCAGCAGCTTATTGTCGACTAGCCGATACAATGAGCAGTTCTTC,CASSLLSTSRYNEQFF
.,TRBV19,TRBJ2-3,TRBD2,TGTGCCAGTAGTACCCTAGCGGGGACAGATACGCAGTATTTT,CASSTLAGTDTQYF
.,TRBV4-1,TRBJ1-2,TRBD1,TGCGCCAGCAGCCAAGCCGGGACAGGGTCTTTCTATGGCTACACCTTC,CASSQAGTGSFYGYTF
.,TRBV5-6,TRBJ1-1,.,TGTGCCAGCAGCCCTGGGGGGGGTCGTTCCGCTTTCTTT,CASSPGGGRSAFF
.,TRBV29-1,TRBJ1-5,TRBD1,TGCAGCGTCACAACACAGGGGTCTCAGCCCCAGCATTTT,CSVTTQGSQPQHF
.,TRBV4-1,TRBJ1-1,TRBD1,TGCGCCAGCAGCCCGGACAGGGGCGTCACTGAAGCTTTCTTT,CASSPDRGVTEAFF
.,TRBV7-6,TRBJ1-2,.,TGTGCCAGCAGCGAAGACACAATCCCCGATGGCTACACCTTC,CASSEDTIPDGYTF
.,TRBV28,TRBJ1-4,TRBD1,TGTGCCAGCAGTTTGGCACAGGGGGCCACTAATGAAAAACTGTTTTTT,CASSLAQGATNEKLFF
.,TRBV18,TRBJ1-1,.,TGTGCCAGCTCACCAAGGTTCGACAGGCGAATTCGGTACACTGAAGCTTTCTTT,CASSPRFDRRIRYTEAFF
.,TRBV19,TRBJ1-2,.,TGTGCCAGTAGTATAGAAGCGGGGCAGGGCTATGGCTACACCTTC,CASSIEAGQGYGYTF